The rows below give T cell receptor beta chains drawn from one sample of a study of blood T cell repertoires in COVID-19. TCRdb's table, derived via immunoSEQ multiplex PCR, lists solely in-frame clones and lacks some. The sample lists approximately 100,000 clones, approximately 80% seen once, with roughly 13% in the top ten. The sample comprised peripheral blood. These TCRs come from an older woman with acute or convalescent COVID-19. Each CDR3 is given without its conserved first and last residue.

v_call,j_call,cdr3_aa
TRBV2,TRBJ2-6,ASSVGASGVAGANVLT
TRBV20-1,TRBJ2-7,SALDSYEQY
TRBV6-5,TRBJ2-3,ASGGLAGSDTQY
TRBV29-1,TRBJ1-2,SAVDRGFFNYGYT
TRBV6-5,TRBJ2-5,ASSRSGEAQETQY
TRBV5-5,TRBJ1-4,ASSLTLGTGVEKLF
TRBV12-3/TRBV12-4,TRBJ1-1,ASSYSPSRAF
TRBV5-8,TRBJ1-3,ASRPFRGASGNTIY
TRBV6-5,TRBJ1-1,ASNSGRLNTEAF
TRBV7-8,TRBJ1-2,ASSPDRDYGYT
TRBV28,TRBJ1-1,ASSSRVTTEAF
TRBV19,TRBJ2-3,ASGDRARTDTQY
TRBV12-5,TRBJ2-7,ASGLDLPEQY
TRBV7-2,TRBJ2-2,ASSLVRGAGELF
TRBV9,TRBJ2-1,ASSATGQGSYNEQF
TRBV5-1,TRBJ1-2,ASSLAGSGNGYT
TRBV4-2,TRBJ2-1,ASSQDRLGEQF
TRBV19,TRBJ2-2,ASIPAASYTAEAELF
TRBV3-1/TRBV3-2,TRBJ2-3,ASSQEEQGADTQY
TRBV9,TRBJ1-5,ASSLYWNQPQH
TRBV30,TRBJ2-2,ACKGLAATGELF
TRBV27,TRBJ1-2,ASSLAGGYGYT
TRBV9,TRBJ1-3,ASSGGQARSGNTIY
TRBV4-2,TRBJ2-3,ASSQAGYTDTQY
TRBV19,TRBJ2-1,ASHGVYNEQF
TRBV5-1,TRBJ2-1,ASRDTGNEQF
TRBV27,TRBJ2-3,ASSFLAENTDTQY
TRBV11-2,TRBJ1-1,ASSPPGQTILNEAF
TRBV18,TRBJ2-7,ASSHRLAGGSYEQY
TRBV11-3,TRBJ2-1,ASSKGTASYNEQF
TRBV5-5,TRBJ1-1,ASRPDSVRMNTEAF
TRBV9,TRBJ1-6,ASSGGGHPPLH
TRBV2,TRBJ1-5,ASSEERQPQH
TRBV5-6,TRBJ2-5,ASSPRTSGGGTQY
TRBV2,TRBJ2-3,ASSEPFTDTQY
TRBV7-7,TRBJ2-2,ASSSTSGRAFLGNTGELF
TRBV30,TRBJ2-3,AWTPGLAGVTDTQY
TRBV7-2,TRBJ2-2,ASSLAGGANTGELF
TRBV5-1,TRBJ2-3,ASSLGLGQGTDTQY
TRBV18,TRBJ2-1,ASSPSQGSYNEQF
TRBV19,TRBJ1-5,ASSQGGRQPQH
TRBV19,TRBJ1-3,ASRYLRTGSGTGNTIY